Presented here are 7 T cell receptor beta chains from one specimen sequenced in a study of blood T cell repertoires in COVID-19. The assay was immunoSEQ multiplex PCR, and TCRdb's table has in-frame clones only and misses some. The table lists about 220,000 clones, about 83% of them singletons, with approximately 5% in the top ten. The sample taken for sequencing was PBMCs or T cells enriched from blood (not recorded which). These receptors were taken from a woman in her forties or fifties who had been exposed to COVID-19.

This clone occurred once. The chain carries TRBV7-8 and TRBJ2-7; 11 nucleotides match TRBD1. Unmatched junction bases numbered 6, after V lost 4 bases and J lost 4 bases. The CDR3 extends over 15 amino acids. Germline V lookup: CDR1 SGHVS, CDR2 FQNEAQ. This chain's CDR3 is CASSSPWDRGYEQYF. The CDR3 DNA reads as TGTGCCAGCAGCTCGCCCTGGGACAGGGGGTACGAGCAGTACTTC.

J is TRBJ2-1 and V is TRBV6-5; 9 bases are a match to TRBD2. The trim removed 8 bases at V and 4 bases at J, leaving 9 bases unmatched. The germline CDR1 and CDR2 sequences are MNHEY and SVGAGI. The CDR3 loop spans 15 amino acids. As DNA, the CDR3 is TGTGCCAGCGGACTAAGCGGGGGGCCGTACAATGAGCAGTTCTTC. Translating gives CASGLSGGPYNEQFF.

This chain connects TRBV2 to TRBJ1-2; 7 nucleotides line up with TRBD1. Germline loops: CDR1 SNHLY, CDR2 FYNNEI. The CDR3 runs 13 residues. After removal of 6 bases from V and 6 bases from J, the junction contained 7 bases not matched to a gene. CDR3 loop: CASRGDSLHGYTF. CDR3 DNA: TGTGCCAGCAGAGGGGACAGTCTGCATGGCTACACCTTC.

A note on this clone: Additional DNA sequences in this sample encode the identical CDR3. V and J are TRBV10-3 and TRBJ1-1; D gene unclear. Looked up from germline, CDR1 is ENHRY and CDR2 is SYGVKD. This CDR3 comprises 13 residues. V was trimmed by 2 bases and J by 5 bases, leaving 9 bases between them. CDR3 protein: CAISEGRTTEAFF. The DNA for the CDR3 is TGTGCCATCAGTGAGGGGAGAACGACTGAAGCTTTCTTT.

CDR3 amino acids: CASSEDSVEKLFF. The CDR3 DNA reads as TGTGCCAGCAGCGAGGACAGTGTCGAAAAACTGTTTTTT. The rearrangement joins TRBV7-9 to TRBJ1-4, with D possibly TRBD1 on 6 matching bases. CDR1 and CDR2 from the germline V gene are SEHNR and FQNEAQ (reference sequence). The V and J ends lost 5 bases and 8 bases respectively, with 12 bases between them. This CDR3 region has 13 residues.

As concerns this clone: At one end, the junction sequence differs from germline, possibly due to a read error. The rearrangement joins TRBV7-2 to TRBJ2-7; 8 bases fit TRBD2. The CDR3 length is 14 residues. Germline V gene sequence: CDR1 SGHTA, CDR2 FQGNSA. CDR3 in DNA: TGTGCCAGCAGCGTAGCGGGGAGCTCCTACGAGCAGTACTTC. It codes for CASSVAGSSYEQYF. The full variable domain, completed using reference TRBV7-2 and TRBJ2-7, is GAGVSQSPSNKVTEKGKDVELRCDPISGHTALYWYRQSLGQGLEFLIYFQGNSAPDKSGLPSDRFSAERTGGSVSTLTIQRTQQEDSAVYLCASSVAGSSYEQYFGPGTRLTVT.

The chain uses TRBV2 and TRBJ1-2; D is unclear. The germline V and J ends were trimmed by 4 bases and 7 bases, with 13 bases remaining between them. CDR3 length equals 13 residues. Germline CDR1 SNHLY, CDR2 FYNNEI. This CDR3 is CASSAGGVGGYTF. DNA of the CDR3: TGTGCCAGCAGTGCAGGAGGAGTGGGTGGCTACACCTTC.